These 14 T cell receptor beta chains originate from one sample sequenced in a study of metastatic and nonmetastatic thyroid tumors. Treatment of any kind had been given to no patient before thyroid surgery. TCRdb reanalyzed the PCR reads with MiXCR. The sample lists 25,000 to 35,000 clones; roughly 4% were seen once. Sequencing used blood. The source of these receptors is a female donor with papillary thyroid cancer or a benign thyroid nodule (not recorded which). Some clones in this sample may be carry-over from other donors' samples.

This clone is medium-sized in the sample. This sequence joins TRBV6-2 or TRBV6-3 and TRBJ2-2, with TRBD2 matching over 11 bases. The V segment lost 7 bases and the J segment 5 bases; nucleotides outside the gene matches: 3. CDR1 and CDR2 from the germline V gene are MNHEY and SVGEGT. The CDR3 consists of 14 residues. The CDR3 is CASIRTSGTGELFF. CDR3 in DNA: TGTGCCAGCATTAGGACTAGCGGGACCGGGGAGCTGTTTTTT.

In its sample, this clone is medium-sized. The chain is built from TRBV28 and TRBJ2-2; TRBD1 might be the D (6 bases). CDR1 is MDHEN and CDR2 is SYDVKM in the germline V gene. Between the trimmed V and J ends, which lost 4 bases and 5 bases, there was a span of 8 bases. The CDR3 sequence is 13 residues long. CDR3 residues: CASSSQGTGELFF. The CDR3 coding sequence is TGTGCCAGCAGTTCCCAGGGGACCGGGGAGCTGTTTTTT. The complete variable domain, with remaining parts taken from reference TRBV28 and TRBJ2-2, reads DVKVTQSSRYLVKRTGEKVFLECVQDMDHENMFWYRQDPGLGLRLIYFSYDVKMKEKGDIPEGYSVSREKKERFSLILESASTNQTSMYLCASSSQGTGELFFGEGSRLTVL.

This clone was counted ten times or more. This chain connects TRBV20-1 to TRBJ2-1, with 13 bases matching TRBD2. Germline V gene lookup returns CDR1 DFQATT and CDR2 SNEGSKA (reference sequence). The V segment lost 7 bases and the J segment 2 bases; nucleotides outside the gene matches: 14. The length of the CDR3 is 18 residues. The CDR3 reads CSVGLAGDGVGAYNEQFF. The CDR3 DNA is TGCAGTGTTGGACTAGCGGGAGATGGCGTTGGGGCCTACAATGAGCAGTTCTTC.

The chain has TRBV6-2 or TRBV6-3 and TRBJ2-7; the match to TRBD2 covers 7 bases. The CDR3 has 15 amino acids. V lost 6 bases, J lost 0 bases, and 8 bases stayed unmatched. From germline, CDR1 is MNHEY and CDR2 SVGEGT. CDR3 bases: TGTGCCAGCAGAATTAGCGGGTCCAGCTCCTACGAGCAGTACTTC. This codes for CASRISGSSSYEQYF.

The gene calls are TRBV6-1 and TRBJ1-6; D remains unclear. This CDR3 has 14 amino acids. Trimming took off 1 base at V and 7 bases at J, with 8 bases between the two ends. Germline V CDR1 and CDR2: MNHNS, SASEGT. The chain's CDR3 is CASSEVWPNSPLHF. The CDR3 DNA reads as TGTGCCAGCAGTGAAGTTTGGCCGAATTCACCCCTCCACTTT.

This clone was seen ten or more times. The gene calls are TRBV4-2 and TRBJ1-1, with D uncertain. This CDR3 is 13 amino acids long. The V end was cut by 4 bases, the J end by 6 bases, with 12 bases between. Germline-derived CDR1 and CDR2 are LGHNA and YNFKEQ. The CDR3 DNA sequence: TGTGCCAGCAGCCTAGGAGGAGCCCCTGAAGCTTTCTTT. It encodes CASSLGGAPEAFF.

This clone was seen more than once but under ten times. This chain joins TRBV28 and TRBJ1-5; D may be TRBD1 (5 bases). V lost 6 bases to trimming and J lost 0 bases, with 15 bases between them. CDR1 MDHEN and CDR2 SYDVKM come from the germline V gene. The CDR3 sequence is 16 residues long. As DNA, the CDR3 is TGTGCCAGCAGAACGAATACAGGACTTAGCAATCAGCCCCAGCATTTT. It specifies CASRTNTGLSNQPQHF.

The chain links TRBV7-3 to TRBJ2-5; D possibly corresponds to TRBD2 (5 bases). The germline gives CDR1 SGHTA, CDR2 FQGTGA. V lost 7 bases, J lost 2 bases, and 14 bases lay in between. The length of the CDR3 is 14 residues. CDR3 amino acids: CASISGGRQETQYF. In DNA, the CDR3 is TGTGCCAGCATCTCCGGAGGACGTCAAGAGACCCAGTACTTC.

The sample holds many counts of this clone. The V and J genes are TRBV3-1 and TRBJ2-1, with 8 bases lining up with TRBD1. The CDR3 contains 15 residues. CDR1 and CDR2 from the germline V gene are LGHDT and YNNKEL (reference sequence). V lost 4 bases and J lost 9; bases outside the gene matches: 11. The CDR3 reads CASSLNRGKSSEQFF. In DNA, the CDR3 is TGTGCCAGCAGCCTAAACAGGGGGAAATCTAGTGAGCAGTTCTTC.

Comment on this clone: This specimen includes other DNA sequences encoding the same CDR3. The J gene is TRBJ2-7, the V gene TRBV29-1; 8 bases agree with TRBD1. The germline V gene encodes CDR1 SQVTM and CDR2 ANQGSEA. Trimming cost V 5 bases and J 4 bases; bases outside gene matches: 10. This CDR3 is built from 14 residues. CDR3 in DNA: TGCAGCGTTCGAGGGACAGGCGATCCGTACGAGCAGTACTTC. This sequence encodes CSVRGTGDPYEQYF.

This clone has ten or more counts. Possible read error: a much larger clone is one base away. V gene TRBV28 combines with J gene TRBJ1-1; D not resolved. The CDR3 sequence is 14 residues long. Germline lookup yields CDR1 MDHEN and CDR2 SYDVKM. CDR3 sequence (DNA): TGTGTCAGCAGCCCGCATGTGGGTTTCACTGAAGCTTTCTTT. It yields the protein CVSSPHVGFTEAFF.

This clone rates as medium-sized. This chain links TRBV28 with TRBJ2-7; 10 bases are a match to TRBD2. The trim removed 1 base at V and 7 bases at J, leaving 7 bases unmatched. The CDR3 consists of 15 residues. Germline CDR1 is MDHEN and CDR2 is SYDVKM. CDR3 coding DNA: TGTGCCAGCAGTTTATTGCCTAGCGGGAGTTGGGAGCAGTACTTC. Amino acid sequence: CASSLLPSGSWEQYF.

The chain carries TRBV6-1 and TRBJ1-1; D ambiguous. Germline-derived CDR1 and CDR2 are MNHNS and SASEGT. Deletions cut 4 bases from V and 1 base from J, with 7 bases between. CDR3 length: 13 amino acids. The CDR3 loop reads CASSGGPNTEAFF. The CDR3 region has the DNA TGTGCCAGCAGTGGTGGGCCGAACACTGAAGCTTTCTTT.

By proportion, this clone is medium-sized. V and J are TRBV6-4 and TRBJ2-2, with D perhaps matching TRBD2 (5 bases). Germline V gene data show CDR1 as MRHNA and CDR2 as SNTAGT. The CDR3 length is 14 residues. Trimming removed 0 bases at V and 3 bases at J, with 5 bases between. The DNA for the CDR3 is TGTGCCAGCAGTGACTCGAGGGACACCGGGGAGCTGTTTTTT. Translating it yields CASSDSRDTGELFF.